Following are 7 T cell receptor beta chains from one sample sequenced in a study of T cell changes during pregnancy in multiple sclerosis. The method was immunoSEQ multiplex PCR; TCRdb's version includes in-frame clones alone and lacks a portion of them. The repertoire holds approximately 53,000 clones, with 90% to 95% as singletons. The input for sequencing was CD4+ T cells from peripheral blood mononuclear cells, taken before pregnancy. The receptors originated from a female donor with multiple sclerosis, enrolled in a pregnancy study.

This clone appeared a single time. The J gene is TRBJ2-1, the V gene TRBV29-1, with 15 bases fitting TRBD2. The germline CDR1 and CDR2 sequences are SQVTM and ANQGSEA. Trimming took 4 bases from V and 3 from J; bases not matched to a gene: 10. The length of the CDR3 is 18 residues. The CDR3 sequence: CSVGVTGTSGRYYNEQFF. In DNA, the CDR3 is TGCAGCGTTGGGGTTACCGGGACTAGCGGGAGGTACTACAATGAGCAGTTCTTC.

This chain joins TRBV6-6 and TRBJ2-5; 8 bases align to TRBD1. The CDR3 is 12 residues long. CDR1 is MNHNY and CDR2 is SVGAGI in the germline V gene (reference sequence). With 6 bases clipped from V and 5 bases from J, the junction kept 2 bases outside the gene matches. CDR3 DNA sequence: TGTGCCAGCAGCAGGGGGCGGGAGACCCAGTACTTC. It specifies CASSRGRETQYF.

The J gene is TRBJ1-5, the V gene TRBV27; tentative D call: TRBD1 (5 bases). The CDR3 consists of 14 residues. Germline loops: CDR1 MNHEY, CDR2 SMNVEV (reference sequence). V gave up 7 bases and J gave up 4 bases, with 14 bases separating them. CDR3 region: CASTQWGGNQPQHF. For the CDR3, the DNA is TGTGCCAGCACCCAGTGGGGGGGGAATCAGCCCCAGCATTTT.

The V call is TRBV2, the J call TRBJ1-1; D is unclear. The CDR3 totals 14 residues. Germline V CDR1 and CDR2: SNHLY, FYNNEI. V lost 7 bases to trimming and J lost 5 bases, with 17 bases between them. The CDR3, as DNA: TGTGCCAGCACCCGATGGAGAGGGAAAACTGAAGCTTTCTTT. The encoded protein is CASTRWRGKTEAFF.

The chain combines TRBV28 with TRBJ1-1; the D gene is possibly TRBD1 (5 bases). Germline values: CDR1 MDHEN, CDR2 SYDVKM. This CDR3 comprises 15 residues. V lost 1 base to trimming and J lost 1 base, with 10 bases between them. The CDR3: CASSLFAGWNTEAFF. As DNA, the CDR3 is TGTGCCAGCAGTTTATTCGCAGGGTGGAACACTGAAGCTTTCTTT.

The chain links TRBV30 to TRBJ2-5, with 8 nucleotides matching TRBD1. The CDR3 is 14 amino acids. The V gene end was trimmed by 1 base and the J gene end by 6 bases; junction bases not matched to a gene: 7. The V gene's germline CDR1 is GTSNPN and CDR2 SVGIG (reference sequence). CDR3 in amino acids: CAWSGTGRMKTQYF. The CDR3, as DNA: TGTGCCTGGAGTGGGACAGGGAGAATGAAGACCCAGTACTTC.

The genes are TRBV6-5 and TRBJ1-1; TRBD1 is a possible D gene (5 bases). The CDR3 consists of 11 residues. Germline V gives CDR1 MNHEY, CDR2 SVGAGI. V was clipped by 2 bases and J by 11 bases, with 9 bases between them. CDR3 nucleotide sequence: TGTGCCAGCAGTTACCAGGGCCGGGCTTTCTTT. Its protein is CASSYQGRAFF.